These 17 T cell receptor beta chains came from one sample sequenced in a study of blood T cell repertoires in COVID-19. Clones were read by immunoSEQ multiplex PCR, and TCRdb kept only the in-frame ones, dropping some. The sample records some 170,000 clones, approximately 85% being singletons. The sequencing input was peripheral blood. The receptors shown here come from an older woman with acute or convalescent COVID-19.

J is TRBJ2-5 and V is TRBV19; D unclear. Trimming removed 2 bases at V and 2 bases at J, with 9 bases between. The CDR3 loop spans 14 amino acids. Germline loops: CDR1 LNHDA, CDR2 SQIVND (reference sequence). The CDR3 nucleotides read TGTGCCAGTAGTATAAACGCACTTCAAGAGACCCAGTACTTC. Translation gives CASSINALQETQYF.

Only a few counts were recorded for this clone. Other DNA sequences of this sample code for an identical CDR3. The chain joins TRBV10-3 to TRBJ1-1; possibly TRBD1 for D (5 bases). Trimming shortened V by 0 bases and J by 1 base, and 6 bases separated the two germline ends. CDR1 is ENHRY and CDR2 is SYGVKD in the germline V gene. The CDR3 extends over 14 amino acids. The CDR3 bases are TGTGCCATCAGTGAGTCTCAGGGGAACACTGAAGCTTTCTTT. This translates into CAISESQGNTEAFF.

The V gene is TRBV5-1, the J gene TRBJ2-5, with D tentatively TRBD1 (6 bases). V was trimmed by 3 bases and J by 4 bases, leaving 13 bases between them. The CDR3 spans 14 residues. Germline V lookup: CDR1 SGHRS, CDR2 YFSETQ. The CDR3 spells CASSWADSTETQYF. The CDR3 DNA reads as TGCGCCAGCAGCTGGGCGGACAGTACAGAGACCCAGTACTTC.

A note on this clone: Different DNA sequences within this sample yield the same CDR3. The chain links TRBV28 to TRBJ1-6; the D is unclear. The CDR3 consists of 12 residues. Germline V CDR1 and CDR2: MDHEN, SYDVKM. Trimming took off 4 bases at V and 8 bases at J, with 6 bases between the two ends. CDR3: CASSSGDSPLHF. The DNA of the CDR3 is TGTGCCAGCAGTTCGGGTGATTCACCCCTCCACTTT. Full variable domain (rest looked up from reference TRBV28 and TRBJ1-6): DVKVTQSSRYLVKRTGEKVFLECVQDMDHENMFWYRQDPGLGLRLIYFSYDVKMKEKGDIPEGYSVSREKKERFSLILESASTNQTSMYLCASSSGDSPLHFGNGTRLTVT.

This clone turned up a few times. CDR3: CASSPGTGTEAFF. CDR3 nucleotides: TGCGCCAGCAGCCCTGGGACAGGGACTGAAGCTTTCTTT. The rearrangement links TRBV5-1 to TRBJ1-1; 9 nucleotides line up with TRBD1. CDR3 size: 13 residues. V was clipped by 4 bases and J by 5 bases; unmatched bases: 3. Germline V gene sequence: CDR1 SGHRS, CDR2 YFSETQ.

The V gene is TRBV7-6, the J gene TRBJ2-1; TRBD1 might be the D (6 bases). V was clipped by 6 bases and J by 9 bases, with 12 bases between them. The V gene's germline CDR1 is SGHVS and CDR2 FNYEAQ. The CDR3 is 12 residues long. The CDR3 nucleotides read TGTGCCAGCAGTTCTACAGGGACTGAGCAGTTCTTC. It yields the protein CASSSTGTEQFF.

The CDR3 region is CASSMPGSGTGELFF. The CDR3, as DNA: TGTGCCAGTAGTATGCCCGGGAGTGGGACCGGGGAGCTGTTTTTT. The chain has TRBV19 and TRBJ2-2; D possibly corresponds to TRBD2 (6 bases). Trimming took off 3 bases at V and 5 bases at J, with 13 bases between the two ends. The germline CDR1 and CDR2 sequences are LNHDA and SQIVND (reference sequence). The CDR3 consists of 15 residues.

This sequence joins TRBV5-1 and TRBJ2-1; D unclear. Trimming pared 0 bases from V and 3 bases from J, leaving 7 bases between. This CDR3 is 14 amino acids long. Per the germline V gene, CDR1 is SGHRS and CDR2 is YFSETQ. This CDR3 reads CASSLAEVYNEQFF. The CDR3 coding sequence is TGCGCCAGCAGCTTGGCCGAGGTCTACAATGAGCAGTTCTTC.

The chain recombines TRBV7-8 with TRBJ2-5; D perhaps matches TRBD2 (5 bases). Trimming stripped 1 base from V and 4 bases from J, with 16 bases between. The germline V gene has CDR1 SGHVS and CDR2 FQNEAQ. The CDR3 consists of 16 residues. CDR3 loop: CASSLEGRLRVETQYF. The DNA of the CDR3 is TGTGCCAGCAGCTTAGAGGGAAGACTGAGGGTAGAGACCCAGTACTTC.

This clone came up once. This sequence joins TRBV9 and TRBJ2-1, with TRBD2 matching over 10 bases. CDR3 length equals 15 residues. V lost 4 bases to trimming and J lost 2 bases; unmatched junction nucleotides: 3. Germline V gene data show CDR1 as SGDLS and CDR2 as YYNGEE. The CDR3 sequence is CASSRLAGAYNEQFF. CDR3 DNA: TGTGCCAGCAGCCGCCTAGCGGGAGCCTACAATGAGCAGTTCTTC.

The J gene is TRBJ1-1, the V gene TRBV9; 9 bases align to TRBD1. Germline CDR1 and CDR2: SGDLS and YYNGEE. V shed 0 bases, J shed 5 bases, and the junction held 2 bases outside the gene matches. The CDR3 is 14 residues long. For the CDR3, the DNA is TGTGCCAGCAGCGTAGACAGGGGGCGGACTGAAGCTTTCTTT. Translating gives CASSVDRGRTEAFF.

The J gene is TRBJ1-4, the V gene TRBV27; D gene uncertain. Trimming removed 5 bases from V and 3 bases from J, with 13 bases in between. The V gene's germline CDR1 is MNHEY and CDR2 SMNVEV (reference sequence). The CDR3 consists of 15 residues. The CDR3 bases are TGTGCCAGCAGTCTGCGTGGAGGAGCTAATGAAAAACTGTTTTTT. It is translated as CASSLRGGANEKLFF.

This chain connects TRBV5-6 to TRBJ1-5; perhaps TRBD1 as D (5 bases). With 3 bases removed from V and 1 base from J, the gap between germline ends came to 17 bases. Germline V lookup: CDR1 SGHDT, CDR2 YYEEEE. CDR3 length equals 17 residues. The CDR3 loop reads CASSYWGGRSSNQPQHF. CDR3 sequence (DNA): TGTGCCAGCAGCTATTGGGGGGGTAGGAGCAGCAATCAGCCCCAGCATTTT.

The V call is TRBV11-1, the J call TRBJ2-2; 10 bases map to TRBD2. The CDR3 is made up of 15 amino acids. Trimming removed 4 bases from V and 9 bases from J; junction bases left unmatched: 8. Germline CDR1 is SGHAT and CDR2 is FQDESV (reference sequence). DNA of the CDR3: TGTGCCAGCAGCTCCCGAAGCGGGAGGGCCCGGGAGCTGTTTTTT. Its translation: CASSSRSGRARELFF.

This clone was counted once. The same CDR3 is also encoded by other DNA sequences in this sample. The V and J genes are TRBV2 and TRBJ2-6, with TRBD1 identical over 7 bases. CDR1 is SNHLY, CDR2 FYNNEI, per germline. This CDR3 spans 15 amino acids. V shed 5 bases, J shed 1 base, and the junction held 2 bases outside the gene matches. As DNA, the CDR3 is TGTGCCAGCAGTCAACAGGGGTCTGGGGCCAACGTCCTGACTTTC. Its translation: CASSQQGSGANVLTF.

This clone is labeled as large. V and J are TRBV6-5 and TRBJ1-6; D not resolved. Germline-derived CDR1 and CDR2 are MNHEY and SVGAGI. V gave up 3 bases and J gave up 10 bases, with 13 bases separating them. The CDR3 consists of 14 residues. CDR3 sequence: CASSYFRVYSPLHF. The CDR3 nucleotides are TGTGCCAGCAGTTATTTTCGGGTTTACTCACCCCTCCACTTT.

The chain uses TRBV12-3 or TRBV12-4 and TRBJ1-2, with D unresolved. Trimming cost V 1 base and J 7 bases, with 7 bases left between them. The CDR3 runs 12 residues. CDR3 nucleotides: TGTGCCAGCAGTTTAGTGGGAGGTGGCTACACCTTC. Translation gives CASSLVGGGYTF.